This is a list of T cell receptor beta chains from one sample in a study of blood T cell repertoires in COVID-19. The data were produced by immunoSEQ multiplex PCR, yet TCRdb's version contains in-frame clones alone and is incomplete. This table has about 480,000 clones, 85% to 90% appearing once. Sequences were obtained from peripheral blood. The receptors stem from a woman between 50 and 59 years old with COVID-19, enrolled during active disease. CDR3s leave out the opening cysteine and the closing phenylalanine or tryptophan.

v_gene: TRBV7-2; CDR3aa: ASSLWTGYNSPLH
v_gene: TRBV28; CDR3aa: ASSDRVANQPQH
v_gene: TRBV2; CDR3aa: ASTQGLGNQPQH
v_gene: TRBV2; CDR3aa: ASSEGQANTGELF
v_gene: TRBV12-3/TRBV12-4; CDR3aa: ASSLGGQIGYT
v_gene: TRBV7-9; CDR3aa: ASSLVQGAEETQY
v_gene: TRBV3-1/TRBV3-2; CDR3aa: ASSDQGSDYGYT
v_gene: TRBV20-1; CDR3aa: SASATSGGPREEQY
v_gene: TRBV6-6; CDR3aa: ASSPAGTSDEQF
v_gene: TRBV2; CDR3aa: ASRWDRDNQPQH
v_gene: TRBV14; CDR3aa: ASSQGVRARGTDTQY
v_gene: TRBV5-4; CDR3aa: ASSLGLAGANEQF
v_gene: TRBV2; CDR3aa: ASSLLLSSYEQY
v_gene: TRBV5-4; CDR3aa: ASSLPGEGNTIY
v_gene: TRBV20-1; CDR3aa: SARDSYEQY
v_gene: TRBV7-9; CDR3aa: ASSLVGLGYGYT
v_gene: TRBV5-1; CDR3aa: ASSSLTGPGYT